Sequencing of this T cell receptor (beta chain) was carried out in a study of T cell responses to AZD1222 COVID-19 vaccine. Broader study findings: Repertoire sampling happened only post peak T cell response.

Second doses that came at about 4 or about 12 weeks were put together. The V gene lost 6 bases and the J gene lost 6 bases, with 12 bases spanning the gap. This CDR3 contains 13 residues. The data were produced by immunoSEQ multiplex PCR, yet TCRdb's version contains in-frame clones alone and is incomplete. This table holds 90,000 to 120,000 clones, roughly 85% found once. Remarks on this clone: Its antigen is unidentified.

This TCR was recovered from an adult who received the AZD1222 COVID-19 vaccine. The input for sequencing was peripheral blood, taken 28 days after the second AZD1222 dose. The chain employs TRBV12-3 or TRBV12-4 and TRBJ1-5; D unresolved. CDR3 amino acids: CASRNADFQPQHF. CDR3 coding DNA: TGTGCCAGCAGGAATGCAGACTTTCAGCCCCAGCATTTT.